This T cell receptor (beta chain) originates from a study of shared clonotypes between healthy human individuals. The study's findings and limits: Estimated richness was generally greater in naive than memory subsets.

Profiling relied on immunoSEQ multiplex PCR, and the TCRdb table lists in-frame clones only, not all of them. The repertoire includes about 1 million clones, roughly 80% of them detected once, and 1.4% sits in the top ten. About this clone: Antigen unknown. A read error is likely, as this CDR3 ends without the conserved phenylalanine or tryptophan. Because the CDR3's place on the DNA is in doubt, the DNA is left out and the CDR3 is given as listed by TCRdb.

Germline CDR1 SGDLS, CDR2 YYNGEE. With termini counted, the CDR3 has 12 amino acids. The sequence derives from a man between 18 and 35 years old in good health. This chain joins TRBV9 and TRBJ2-7. Input material: memory CD4+ T cells sorted from blood. Subset indicated: CD45RA-negative fraction. CDR3 region: CASSPQRRGKQG.